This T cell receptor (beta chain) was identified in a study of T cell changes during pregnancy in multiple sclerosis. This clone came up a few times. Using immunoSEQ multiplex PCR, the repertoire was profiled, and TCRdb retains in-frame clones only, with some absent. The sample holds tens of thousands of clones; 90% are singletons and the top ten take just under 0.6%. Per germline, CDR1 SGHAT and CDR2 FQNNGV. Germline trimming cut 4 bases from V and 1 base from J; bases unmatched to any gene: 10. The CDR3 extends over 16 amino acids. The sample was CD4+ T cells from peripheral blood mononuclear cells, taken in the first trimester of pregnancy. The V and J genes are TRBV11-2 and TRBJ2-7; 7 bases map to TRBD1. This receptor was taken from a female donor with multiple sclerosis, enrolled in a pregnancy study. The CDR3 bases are TGTGCCAGCAGCTCCCTTCTCGGGACAGATTCCTACGAGCAGTACTTC. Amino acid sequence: CASSSLLGTDSYEQYF.